This TCR beta chain was retrieved from a study of T cell changes during pregnancy in multiple sclerosis. This clone was seen a handful of times. CDR3 size: 14 residues. Between the trimmed V and J ends, which lost 2 bases and 3 bases, there was a span of 14 bases. CDR1 is SQVTM, CDR2 ANQGSEA, per germline. The repertoire was sequenced with immunoSEQ multiplex PCR; TCRdb's copy has only in-frame clones and lacks some. The table shows 30,000 to 45,000 clones, with roughly nine tenths occurring only once. The gene calls are TRBV29-1 and TRBJ2-7; unclear D gene. This specimen consisted of CD8+ T cells from peripheral blood mononuclear cells, obtained in the second trimester of pregnancy. The receptor was derived from a female donor with multiple sclerosis, enrolled in a pregnancy study. CDR3 nucleotides: TGCAGCGTTGAAACGCTGTCTGGCGGCTACGAGCAGTACTTC. Translating it yields CSVETLSGGYEQYF.